This TCR beta chain was profiled in a study of blood T cell repertoires in COVID-19. Study context: COVID-19 samples from acute and convalescent phases originated in the United States, Italy and Spain. Nucleic acid was either cDNA or gDNA, and it came from T cells, B-cell-depleted T cells, or PBMCs.

As originally analysed: Amplification with reference gene primers provided the estimates of nucleated cell counts. TCRdb's table, derived via immunoSEQ multiplex PCR, lists solely in-frame clones and lacks some. V, J and clone size reflect that table, while D and trimming were determined from the DNA. The repertoire holds 210,000 or so clones, approximately 91% seen once, with about 5% in the top ten. Sequencing was carried out using peripheral blood. This TCR came from a woman between 35 and 50 years old with acute or convalescent COVID-19.

CDR3 DNA sequence: TGTGCCAGCAGTTACCGGGACAGGCAGTATTTT. Protein sequence: CASSYRDRQYF. The rearrangement joins TRBV6-5 to TRBJ2-3, with TRBD1 matching 7 bases. The trim removed 2 bases at V and 11 bases at J, leaving 1 base unmatched. Germline values: CDR1 MNHEY, CDR2 SVGAGI. The CDR3 is made up of 11 amino acids.